This is a list of T cell receptor beta chains from one sample in a study of T cell responses to AZD1222 COVID-19 vaccine. Some clones are missing from TCRdb's copy, which holds only in-frame ones; the method was immunoSEQ multiplex PCR. Here the sample spans tens of thousands of clones, 80% to 90% being singletons. Sequencing used peripheral blood, obtained on day 0 of AZD1222 vaccination. Receptor source: an adult in good health. CDR3s leave out the opening cysteine and the closing phenylalanine or tryptophan.

V gene,J gene,CDR3 protein
TRBV6-5,TRBJ1-6,ASSPRGTGNSPLH
TRBV7-2,TRBJ2-7,ASSSSGGDSYEQY
TRBV7-9,TRBJ2-7,ASSLAGGTHHSYEQY
TRBV3-1/TRBV3-2,TRBJ2-2,ASSLLGRTDTGELF
TRBV29-1,TRBJ1-2,SGTDNYGYT
TRBV5-1,TRBJ2-3,ASSVSRASPDTQY
TRBV18,TRBJ1-1,ASSPPLVNTEAF
TRBV7-9,TRBJ2-7,ASSLTEFSYEQY
TRBV11-3,TRBJ2-5,ASSRGYQETQY
TRBV21-1,TRBJ1-1,ASSTHAGGPEAF
TRBV4-3,TRBJ2-1,ASSSRGASGGAFEQF
TRBV6-6,TRBJ2-3,ASSSPQRGATDTQY
TRBV5-8,TRBJ2-1,ASSRDRGQEQF
TRBV5-4,TRBJ2-2,ASGVGQANTGELF